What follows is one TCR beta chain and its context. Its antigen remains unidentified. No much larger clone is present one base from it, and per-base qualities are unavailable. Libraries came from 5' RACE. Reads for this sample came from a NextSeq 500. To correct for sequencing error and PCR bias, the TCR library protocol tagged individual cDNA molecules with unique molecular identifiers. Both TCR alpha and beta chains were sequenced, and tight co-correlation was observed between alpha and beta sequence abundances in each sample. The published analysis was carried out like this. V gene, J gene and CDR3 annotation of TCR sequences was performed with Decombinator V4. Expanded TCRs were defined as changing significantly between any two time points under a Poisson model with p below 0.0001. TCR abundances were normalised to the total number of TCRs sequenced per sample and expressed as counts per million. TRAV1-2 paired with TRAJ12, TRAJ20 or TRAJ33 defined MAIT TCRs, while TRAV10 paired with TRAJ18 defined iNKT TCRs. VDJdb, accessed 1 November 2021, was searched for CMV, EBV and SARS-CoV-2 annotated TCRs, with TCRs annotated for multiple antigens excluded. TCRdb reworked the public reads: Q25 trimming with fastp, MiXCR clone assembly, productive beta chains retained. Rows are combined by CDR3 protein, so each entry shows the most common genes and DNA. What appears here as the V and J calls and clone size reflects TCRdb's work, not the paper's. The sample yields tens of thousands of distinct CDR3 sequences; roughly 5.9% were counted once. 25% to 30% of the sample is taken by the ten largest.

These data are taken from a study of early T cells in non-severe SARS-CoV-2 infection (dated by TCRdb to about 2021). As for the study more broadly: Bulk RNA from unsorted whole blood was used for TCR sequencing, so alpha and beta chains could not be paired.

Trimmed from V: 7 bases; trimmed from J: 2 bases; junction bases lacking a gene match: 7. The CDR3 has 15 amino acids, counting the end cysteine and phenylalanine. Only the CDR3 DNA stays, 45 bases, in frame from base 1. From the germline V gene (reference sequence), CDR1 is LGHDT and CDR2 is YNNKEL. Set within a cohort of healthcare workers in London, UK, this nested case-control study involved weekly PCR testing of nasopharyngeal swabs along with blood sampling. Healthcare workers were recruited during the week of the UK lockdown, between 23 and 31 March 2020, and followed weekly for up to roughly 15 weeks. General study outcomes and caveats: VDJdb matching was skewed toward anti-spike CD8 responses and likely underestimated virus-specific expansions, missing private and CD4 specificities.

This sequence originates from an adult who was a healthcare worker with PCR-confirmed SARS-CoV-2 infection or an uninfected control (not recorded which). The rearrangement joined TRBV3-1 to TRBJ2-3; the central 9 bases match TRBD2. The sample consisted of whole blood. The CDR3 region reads CASKRREGPTDTQYF. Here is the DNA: TGTGCCAGCAAACGGCGGGAGGGCCCCACAGATACGCAGTATTTT.